What follows are 12 T cell receptor beta chains derived from one specimen sequenced in a study of OX40 agonist ivuxolimab in advanced cancers. Sequencing was performed with immunoSEQ multiplex PCR; in TCRdb, only in-frame clones are kept and a portion is missing. The repertoire holds tens of thousands of clones, approximately 83% seen once, with roughly a fifth in the top ten. Sample: CD4+ or CD8+ T cells sorted from blood, taken in a trial of the OX40 agonist ivuxolimab. These receptors came from an adult with an advanced solid tumor such as melanoma, head and neck, liver or kidney cancer.

J is TRBJ2-2 and V is TRBV28, with 11 bases matching TRBD1. CDR1 is MDHEN and CDR2 is SYDVKM in the germline V gene. CDR3 length equals 14 residues. Unmatched junction bases numbered 6, after V lost 11 bases and J lost 4 bases. The CDR3 DNA reads TGTGCCGGGGCCGGGACAGGGGGCACCGGGGAGCTGTTTTTT. Translated: CAGAGTGGTGELFF.

A few counts support this clone. The CDR3 DNA sequence: TGTGCCAGCAGCTGGGCAGGAGAGCAGTACTTC. It encodes CASSWAGEQYF. V and J are TRBV7-9 and TRBJ2-7; D gene unclear. In germline, CDR1 is SEHNR, CDR2 FQNEAQ (reference sequence). The CDR3 spans 11 residues. The germline V and J ends were trimmed by 4 bases and 7 bases, with 8 bases remaining between them.

V and J are TRBV6-6 and TRBJ2-7; D perhaps matches TRBD2 (5 bases). The germline CDR1 and CDR2 sequences are MNHNY and SVGAGI (reference sequence). V was cut by 4 bases and J by 5 bases, with 9 bases left in between. The CDR3 totals 12 residues. This chain's CDR3 is CASSSGIDEQYF. CDR3 coding DNA: TGTGCCAGCAGTTCGGGGATCGACGAGCAGTACTTC.

The chain combines TRBV2 with TRBJ1-1; the D gene is possibly TRBD1 (5 bases). V was cut by 1 base and J by 4 bases, with 7 bases left in between. There are 13 residues in the CDR3. CDR1 and CDR2 from the germline V gene are SNHLY and FYNNEI. CDR3 DNA sequence: TGTGCCAGCAGTGAAGGGGACCGCACTGAAGCTTTCTTT. Its protein product is CASSEGDRTEAFF.

This chain links TRBV11-2 with TRBJ1-5, with 7 bases fitting TRBD1. Germline-derived CDR1 and CDR2 are SGHAT and FQNNGV. The V gene end was trimmed by 3 bases and the J gene end by 5 bases; junction bases not matched to a gene: 4. This CDR3 is 14 amino acids long. The CDR3 DNA is TGTGCCAGCAGCTTGACAGGGCGGCATCAGCCCCAGCATTTT. It specifies CASSLTGRHQPQHF. Full variable domain (remainder filled in from reference TRBV11-2 and TRBJ1-5): EAGVAQSPRYKIIEKRQSVAFWCNPISGHATLYWYQQILGQGPKLLIQFQNNGVVDDSQLPKDRFSAERLKGVDSTLKIQPAKLEDSAVYLCASSLTGRHQPQHFGDGTRLSIL.

The rearrangement links TRBV27 to TRBJ1-5; D uncertain. The V gene's germline CDR1 is MNHEY and CDR2 SMNVEV (reference sequence). V was pared by 2 bases and J by 3 bases, with 5 bases between. This CDR3 spans 13 amino acids. CDR3 amino acids: CASSLRANQPQHF. DNA for the CDR3: TGTGCCAGCAGTTTAAGGGCCAATCAGCCCCAGCATTTT.

The genes are TRBV27 and TRBJ2-1; TRBD2 agrees at 10 bases. The germline V gene encodes CDR1 MNHEY and CDR2 SMNVEV (reference sequence). The CDR3 consists of 16 residues. After removal of 5 bases from V and 8 bases from J, the junction contained 12 bases not matched to a gene. The CDR3 sequence: CASSLRRTSGIDEQFF. Written as DNA, the CDR3 is TGTGCCAGCAGTCTCAGGCGGACTAGCGGCATCGATGAGCAGTTCTTC.

CDR3 sequence (DNA): TGTGCCAGCATTCAGGGACCCCTCCAGTACTTC. It yields the protein CASIQGPLQYF. V and J are TRBV6-1 and TRBJ2-4; perhaps D is TRBD1 or TRBD2 (5 bases each). Germline values: CDR1 MNHNS, CDR2 SASEGT. This CDR3 region has 11 residues. Trimming cost V 7 bases and J 13 bases, with 14 bases left between them.

V gene TRBV11-2 combines with J gene TRBJ1-4, with D maybe TRBD1 (5 bases). V lost 1 base and J lost 5, with 14 bases in between. This CDR3 has 16 residues. The germline gives CDR1 SGHAT, CDR2 FQNNGV. CDR3 sequence reads: CASSLVGGRQNEKLFF. The CDR3 region has the DNA TGTGCCAGCAGCTTAGTGGGGGGACGGCAAAATGAAAAACTGTTTTTT.

The chain joins TRBV4-1 to TRBJ1-5, with a tentative D call TRBD1 (6 bases). The CDR3 is made up of 16 amino acids. Germline V CDR1 and CDR2: MGHRA, YSYEKL. V was cut by 0 bases and J by 4 bases, with 13 bases left in between. Written as DNA, the CDR3 is TGCGCCAGCAGCCAAGATCCCGGGGGCCCAAATCAGCCCCAGCATTTT. Its protein product is CASSQDPGGPNQPQHF.

This clone was counted only a few times. Other DNA sequences in this specimen translate into the identical CDR3. This sequence joins TRBV19 and TRBJ1-5; tentatively, D is TRBD1 (5 bases). The CDR3 has 15 amino acids. CDR1 and CDR2 from the germline V gene are LNHDA and SQIVND (reference sequence). Between the trimmed V and J ends, which lost 3 bases and 0 bases, there was a span of 9 bases. Here the CDR3 reads CASSITQGSNQPQHF. The CDR3 region has the DNA TGTGCCAGTAGTATTACTCAGGGTAGCAATCAGCCCCAGCATTTT.

V and J are TRBV27 and TRBJ2-1; TRBD1 agrees at 7 bases. V was pared by 8 bases and J by 0 bases, with 1 base of the junction left unmatched. From germline, CDR1 is MNHEY and CDR2 SMNVEV (reference sequence). This CDR3 is built from 13 residues. The CDR3 coding sequence is TGTGCCAGCCGGACAGGCTCCTACAATGAGCAGTTCTTC. This translates into CASRTGSYNEQFF.